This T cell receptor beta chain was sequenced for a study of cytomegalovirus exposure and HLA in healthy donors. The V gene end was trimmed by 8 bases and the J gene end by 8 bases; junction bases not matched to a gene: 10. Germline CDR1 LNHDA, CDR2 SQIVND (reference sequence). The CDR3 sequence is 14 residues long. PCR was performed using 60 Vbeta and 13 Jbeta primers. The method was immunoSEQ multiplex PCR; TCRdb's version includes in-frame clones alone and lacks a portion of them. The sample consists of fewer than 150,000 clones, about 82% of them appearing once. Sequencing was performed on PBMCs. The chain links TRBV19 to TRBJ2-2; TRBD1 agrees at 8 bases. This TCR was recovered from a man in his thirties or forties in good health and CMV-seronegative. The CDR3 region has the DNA TGTGCCAGTTCCTGGGACAGGCGGGCAGGGGAGCTGTTTTTT. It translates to CASSWDRRAGELFF. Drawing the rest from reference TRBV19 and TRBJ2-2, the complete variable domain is DGGITQSPKYLFRKEGQNVTLSCEQNLNHDAMYWYRQDPGQGLRLIYYSQIVNDFQKGDIAEGYSVSREKKESFPLTVTSAQKNPTAFYLCASSWDRRAGELFFGEGSRLTVL.